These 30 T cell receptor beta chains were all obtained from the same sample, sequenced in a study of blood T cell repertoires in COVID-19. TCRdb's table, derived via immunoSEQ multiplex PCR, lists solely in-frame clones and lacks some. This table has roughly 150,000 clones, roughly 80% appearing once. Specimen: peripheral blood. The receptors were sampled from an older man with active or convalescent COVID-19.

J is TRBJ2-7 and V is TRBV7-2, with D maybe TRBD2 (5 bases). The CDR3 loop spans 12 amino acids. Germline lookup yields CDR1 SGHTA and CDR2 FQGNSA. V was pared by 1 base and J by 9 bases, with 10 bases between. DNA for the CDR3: TGTGCCAGCAGCTTAGACACCGCGGGGCAGTACTTC. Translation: CASSLDTAGQYF.

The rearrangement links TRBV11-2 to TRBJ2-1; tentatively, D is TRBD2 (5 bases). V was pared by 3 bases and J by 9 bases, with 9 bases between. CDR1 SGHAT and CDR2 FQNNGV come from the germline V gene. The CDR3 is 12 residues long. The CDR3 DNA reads TGTGCCAGCAGCTTCCTAGCCGGTGAGCAGTTCTTC. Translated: CASSFLAGEQFF.

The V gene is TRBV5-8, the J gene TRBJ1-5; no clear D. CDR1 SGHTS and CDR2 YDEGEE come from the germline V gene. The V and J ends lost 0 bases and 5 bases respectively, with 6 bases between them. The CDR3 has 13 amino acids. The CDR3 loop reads CASSLGADQPQHF. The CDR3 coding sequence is TGTGCCAGCAGCTTGGGGGCAGATCAGCCCCAGCATTTT. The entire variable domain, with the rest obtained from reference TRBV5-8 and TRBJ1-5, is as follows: EAGVTQSPTHLIKTRGQQATLRCSPISGHTSVYWYQQALGLGLQFLLWYDEGEERNRGNFPPRFSGRQFPNYSSELNVNALELEDSALYLCASSLGADQPQHFGDGTRLSIL.

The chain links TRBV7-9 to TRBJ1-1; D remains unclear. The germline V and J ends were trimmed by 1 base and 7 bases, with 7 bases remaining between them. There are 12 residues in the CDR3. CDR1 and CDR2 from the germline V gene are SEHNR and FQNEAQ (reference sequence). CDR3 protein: CASSLDSLEAFF. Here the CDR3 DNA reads TGTGCCAGCAGCTTAGACAGTCTTGAAGCTTTCTTT.

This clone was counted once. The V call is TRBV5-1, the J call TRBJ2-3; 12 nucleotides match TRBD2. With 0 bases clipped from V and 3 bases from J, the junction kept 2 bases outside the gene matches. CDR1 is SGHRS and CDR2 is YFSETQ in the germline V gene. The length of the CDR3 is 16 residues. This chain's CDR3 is CASSLGLAGVTDTQYF. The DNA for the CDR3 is TGCGCCAGCAGCTTGGGACTAGCGGGAGTGACAGATACGCAGTATTTT.

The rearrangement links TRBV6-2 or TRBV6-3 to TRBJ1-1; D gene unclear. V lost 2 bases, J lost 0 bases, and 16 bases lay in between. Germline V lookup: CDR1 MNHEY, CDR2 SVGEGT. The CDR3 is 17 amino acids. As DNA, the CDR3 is TGTGCCAGCAGTTACCCTTCCGGGAAGAAGCTGAACACTGAAGCTTTCTTT. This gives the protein CASSYPSGKKLNTEAFF.

This CDR3 is CASSSGTANPPYNEQFF. For the CDR3, the DNA is TGTGCCAGCAGTTCGGGAACTGCTAACCCCCCCTACAATGAGCAGTTCTTC. The chain recombines TRBV28 with TRBJ2-1; possibly TRBD2 for D (5 bases). The germline V and J ends were trimmed by 4 bases and 2 bases, with 18 bases remaining between them. This CDR3 is 17 amino acids long. CDR1 MDHEN and CDR2 SYDVKM come from the germline V gene.

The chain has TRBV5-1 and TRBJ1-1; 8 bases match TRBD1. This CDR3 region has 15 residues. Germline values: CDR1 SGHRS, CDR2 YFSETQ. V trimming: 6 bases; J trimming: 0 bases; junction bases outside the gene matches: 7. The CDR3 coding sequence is TGCGCCAGCACAAGGGACAGGCCCATGAACACTGAAGCTTTCTTT. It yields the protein CASTRDRPMNTEAFF.

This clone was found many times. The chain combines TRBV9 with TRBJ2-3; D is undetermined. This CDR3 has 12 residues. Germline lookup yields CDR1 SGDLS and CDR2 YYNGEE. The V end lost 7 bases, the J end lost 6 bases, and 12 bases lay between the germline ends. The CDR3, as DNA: TGTGCCAGCTCCAGGAACGCGGATACGCAGTATTTT. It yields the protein CASSRNADTQYF.

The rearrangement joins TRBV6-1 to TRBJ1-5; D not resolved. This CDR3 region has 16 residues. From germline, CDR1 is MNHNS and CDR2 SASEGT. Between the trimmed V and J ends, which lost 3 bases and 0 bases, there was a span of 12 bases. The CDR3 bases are TGTGCCAGCAGTGACCGCAGGTATTATAGCAATCAGCCCCAGCATTTT. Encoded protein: CASSDRRYYSNQPQHF.

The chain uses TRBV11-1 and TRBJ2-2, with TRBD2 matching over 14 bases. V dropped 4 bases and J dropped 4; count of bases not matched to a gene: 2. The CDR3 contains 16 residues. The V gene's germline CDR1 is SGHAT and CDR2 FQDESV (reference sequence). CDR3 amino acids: CASSSGLAGVTGELFF. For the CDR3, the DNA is TGTGCCAGCAGCTCGGGACTAGCGGGAGTCACCGGGGAGCTGTTTTTT.

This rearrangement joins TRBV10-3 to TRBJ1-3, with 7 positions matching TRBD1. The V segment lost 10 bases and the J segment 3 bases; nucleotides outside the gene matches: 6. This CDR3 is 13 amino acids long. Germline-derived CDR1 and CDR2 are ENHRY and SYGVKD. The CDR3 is CATTTGVGNTIYF. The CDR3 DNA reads TGTGCCACAACTACAGGGGTTGGAAACACCATATATTTT.

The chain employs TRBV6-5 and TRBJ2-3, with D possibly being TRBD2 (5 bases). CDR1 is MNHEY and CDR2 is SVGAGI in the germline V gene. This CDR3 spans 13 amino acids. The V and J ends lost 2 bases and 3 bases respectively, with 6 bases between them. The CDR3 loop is CASSYPGTDTQYF. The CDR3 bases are TGTGCCAGCAGTTACCCGGGGACAGATACGCAGTATTTT.

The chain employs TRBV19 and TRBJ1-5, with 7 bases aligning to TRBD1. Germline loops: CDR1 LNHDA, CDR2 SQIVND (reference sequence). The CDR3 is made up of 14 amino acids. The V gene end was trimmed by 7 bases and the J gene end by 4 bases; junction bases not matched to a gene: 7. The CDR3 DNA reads TGTGCCAGTACCCCGACAGGGTCAAATCAGCCCCAGCATTTT. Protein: CASTPTGSNQPQHF.

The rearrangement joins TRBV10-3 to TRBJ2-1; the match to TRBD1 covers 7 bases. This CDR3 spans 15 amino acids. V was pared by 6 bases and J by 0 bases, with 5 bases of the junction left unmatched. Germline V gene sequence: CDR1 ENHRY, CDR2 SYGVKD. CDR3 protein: CAISLQGSSYNEQFF. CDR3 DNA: TGTGCCATCAGCCTACAGGGGAGCTCCTACAATGAGCAGTTCTTC.

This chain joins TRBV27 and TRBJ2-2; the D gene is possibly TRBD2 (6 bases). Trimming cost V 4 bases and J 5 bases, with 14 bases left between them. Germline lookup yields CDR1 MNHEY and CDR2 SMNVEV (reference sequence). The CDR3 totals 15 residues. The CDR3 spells CASSWRALGTGELFF. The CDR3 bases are TGTGCCAGCAGTTGGAGGGCTCTAGGGACCGGGGAGCTGTTTTTT.

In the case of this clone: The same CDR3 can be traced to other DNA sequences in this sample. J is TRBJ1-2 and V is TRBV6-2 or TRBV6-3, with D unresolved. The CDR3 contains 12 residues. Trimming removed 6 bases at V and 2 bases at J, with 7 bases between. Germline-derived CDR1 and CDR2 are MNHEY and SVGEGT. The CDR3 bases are TGTGCCAGCAGCTTAGTCAACTATGGCTACACCTTC. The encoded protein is CASSLVNYGYTF.

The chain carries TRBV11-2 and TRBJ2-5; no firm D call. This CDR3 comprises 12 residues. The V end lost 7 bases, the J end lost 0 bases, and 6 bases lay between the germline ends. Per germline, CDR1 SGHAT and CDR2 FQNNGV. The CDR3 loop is CASTQNQETQYF. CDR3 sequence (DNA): TGTGCCAGCACCCAGAACCAAGAGACCCAGTACTTC.

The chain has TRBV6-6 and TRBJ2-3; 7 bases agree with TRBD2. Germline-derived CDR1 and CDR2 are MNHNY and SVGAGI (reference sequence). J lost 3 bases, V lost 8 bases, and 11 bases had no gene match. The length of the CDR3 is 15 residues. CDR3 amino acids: CASPERAGVTDTQYF. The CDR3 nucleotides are TGTGCCAGCCCGGAAAGGGCGGGAGTGACAGATACGCAGTATTTT.

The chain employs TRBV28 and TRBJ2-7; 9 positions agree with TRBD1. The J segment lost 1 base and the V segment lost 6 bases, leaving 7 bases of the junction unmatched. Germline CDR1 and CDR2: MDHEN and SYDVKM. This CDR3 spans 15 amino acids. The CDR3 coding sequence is TGTGCCAGCAGGACGGGGACAGGGACATCCTACGAGCAGTACTTC. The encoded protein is CASRTGTGTSYEQYF.

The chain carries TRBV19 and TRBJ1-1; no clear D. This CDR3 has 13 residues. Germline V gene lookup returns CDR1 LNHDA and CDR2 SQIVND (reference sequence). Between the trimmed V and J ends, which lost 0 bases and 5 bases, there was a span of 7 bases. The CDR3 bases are TGTGCCAGTAGTATAGACAGGAGGACTGAAGCTTTCTTT. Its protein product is CASSIDRRTEAFF.

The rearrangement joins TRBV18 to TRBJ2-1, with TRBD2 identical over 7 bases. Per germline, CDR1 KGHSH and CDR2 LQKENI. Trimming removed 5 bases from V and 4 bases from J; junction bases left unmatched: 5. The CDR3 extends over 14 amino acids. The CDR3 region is CASSGQRGYNEQFF. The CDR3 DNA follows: TGTGCCAGCTCAGGGCAGCGGGGTTACAATGAGCAGTTCTTC.

The CDR3 nucleotides are TGTGCCAGCACTCACGACCGGAGCTCCTACAATGAGCAGTTCTTC. Translating gives CASTHDRSSYNEQFF. The chain couples TRBV6-5 to TRBJ2-1; no reliable D call. Trimming took off 7 bases at V and 0 bases at J, with 13 bases between the two ends. This CDR3 region has 15 residues. Germline CDR1 is MNHEY and CDR2 is SVGAGI.

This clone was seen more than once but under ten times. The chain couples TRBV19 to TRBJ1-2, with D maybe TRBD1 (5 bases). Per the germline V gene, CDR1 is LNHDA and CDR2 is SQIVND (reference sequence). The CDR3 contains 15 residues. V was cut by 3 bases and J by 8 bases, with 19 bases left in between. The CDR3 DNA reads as TGTGCCAGTAGTATCTTGCCAGGGTCGGGTACGGGCTACACCTTC. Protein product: CASSILPGSGTGYTF.

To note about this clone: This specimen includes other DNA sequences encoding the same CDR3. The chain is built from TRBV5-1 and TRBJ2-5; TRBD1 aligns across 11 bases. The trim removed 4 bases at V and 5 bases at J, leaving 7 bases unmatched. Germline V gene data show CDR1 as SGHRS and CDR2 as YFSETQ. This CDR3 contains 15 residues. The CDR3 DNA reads TGCGCCAGCAGCCCCGGGACAGGGGGTCGGGAGACCCAGTACTTC. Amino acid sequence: CASSPGTGGRETQYF.

The CDR3 loop reads CASSSPQTGENNYGYTF. In DNA, the CDR3 is TGTGCCAGCAGTTCCCCGCAGACAGGGGAAAATAACTATGGCTACACCTTC. The chain combines TRBV28 with TRBJ1-2, with TRBD1 matching over 8 bases. Germline V lookup: CDR1 MDHEN, CDR2 SYDVKM. V shed 4 bases, J shed 1 base, and the junction held 11 bases outside the gene matches. The CDR3 is 17 amino acids.

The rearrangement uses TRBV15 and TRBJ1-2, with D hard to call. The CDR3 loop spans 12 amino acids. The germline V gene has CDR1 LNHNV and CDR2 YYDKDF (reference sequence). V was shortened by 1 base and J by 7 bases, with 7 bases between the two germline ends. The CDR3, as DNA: TGTGCCACCAGCAGAGGTACTTCTGGCTACACCTTC. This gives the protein CATSRGTSGYTF.

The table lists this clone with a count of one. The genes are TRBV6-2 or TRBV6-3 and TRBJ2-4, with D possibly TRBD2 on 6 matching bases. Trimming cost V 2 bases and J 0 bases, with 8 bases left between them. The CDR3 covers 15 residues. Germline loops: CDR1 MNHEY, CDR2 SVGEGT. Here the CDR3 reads CASSYGRIAKNIQYF. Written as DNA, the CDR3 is TGTGCCAGCAGTTACGGGAGGATAGCCAAAAACATTCAGTACTTC.

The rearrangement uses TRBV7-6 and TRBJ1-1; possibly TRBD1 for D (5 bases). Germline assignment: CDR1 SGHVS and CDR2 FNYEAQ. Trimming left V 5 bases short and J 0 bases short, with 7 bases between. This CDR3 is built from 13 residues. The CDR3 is CASSPTVNTEAFF. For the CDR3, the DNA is TGTGCCAGCAGCCCGACAGTGAACACTGAAGCTTTCTTT. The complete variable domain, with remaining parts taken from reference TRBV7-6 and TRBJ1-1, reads GAGVSQSPRYKVTKRGQDVALRCDPISGHVSLYWYRQALGQGPEFLTYFNYEAQQDKSGLPNDRFSAERPEGSISTLTIQRTEQRDSAMYRCASSPTVNTEAFFGQGTRLTVV.

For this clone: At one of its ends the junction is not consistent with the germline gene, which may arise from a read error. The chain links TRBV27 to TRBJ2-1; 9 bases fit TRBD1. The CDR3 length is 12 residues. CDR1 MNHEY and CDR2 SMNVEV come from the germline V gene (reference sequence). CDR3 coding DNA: TGTGCCAGCAGTCCCTACCGGGACAGGGAGATCTTC. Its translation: CASSPYRDREIF.